The clone carrying this T cell receptor (beta chain) was counted ten times or more. Unsorted bulk tissue, roughly 19-33 mg of it, served as the source for co-extraction of RNA and DNA. This record belongs to a study of tumor-infiltrating lymphocytes in primary liver carcinoma. Turning to the study itself: Yields of productive TCRbeta reads ranged from roughly 3.5 to 7.13 million per sample and were similar across tissue types.

J gave up 0 bases and V 3 bases, and 3 bases lay outside the gene matches. The CDR3 is 16 amino acids. From roughly 500 ng total RNA, TCR beta cDNA was generated with a primer in the constant region. Libraries covering TCR beta were generated through three nested multiplex PCR rounds (using a slightly modified ARM-PCR). Two initial PCR rounds of 10 to 11 cycles each paired TRBV1-TRBV30 forward primers with a C-beta reverse primer. Using its own MiXCR run on the multiplex PCR reads, TCRdb lists one record per CDR3 protein. The table has 80,000 to 100,000 distinct CDR3 sequences, 65% to 70% seen once; the top ten hold about 27%.

The chain carries TRBV12-3 or TRBV12-4 and TRBJ2-5; 11 bases match TRBD2. The TCR originated in a man in his forties with primary liver carcinoma and hepatitis B virus infection. The sample taken for sequencing was tumor-adjacent normal liver tissue. CDR3 sequence reads: CASSFRLAGYQETQYF. The CDR3 bases are TGTGCCAGCAGTTTTCGACTAGCGGGATACCAAGAGACCCAGTACTTC.